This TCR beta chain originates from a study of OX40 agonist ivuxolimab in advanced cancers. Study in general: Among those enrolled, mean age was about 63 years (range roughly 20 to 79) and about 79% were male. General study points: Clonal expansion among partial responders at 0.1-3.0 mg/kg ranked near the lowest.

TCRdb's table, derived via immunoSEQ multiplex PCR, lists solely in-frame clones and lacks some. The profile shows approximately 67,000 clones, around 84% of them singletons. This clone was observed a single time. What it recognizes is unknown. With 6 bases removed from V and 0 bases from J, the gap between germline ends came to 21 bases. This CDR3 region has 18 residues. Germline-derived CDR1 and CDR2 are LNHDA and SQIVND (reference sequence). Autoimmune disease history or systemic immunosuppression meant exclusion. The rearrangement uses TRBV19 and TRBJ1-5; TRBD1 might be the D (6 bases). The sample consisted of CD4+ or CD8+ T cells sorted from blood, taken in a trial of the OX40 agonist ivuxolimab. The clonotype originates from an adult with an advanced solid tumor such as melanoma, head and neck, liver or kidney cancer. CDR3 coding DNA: TGTGCCAGTAGCCTAGGGGGGGCGCTAATTTATAGCAATCAGCCCCAGCATTTT. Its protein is CASSLGGALIYSNQPQHF.